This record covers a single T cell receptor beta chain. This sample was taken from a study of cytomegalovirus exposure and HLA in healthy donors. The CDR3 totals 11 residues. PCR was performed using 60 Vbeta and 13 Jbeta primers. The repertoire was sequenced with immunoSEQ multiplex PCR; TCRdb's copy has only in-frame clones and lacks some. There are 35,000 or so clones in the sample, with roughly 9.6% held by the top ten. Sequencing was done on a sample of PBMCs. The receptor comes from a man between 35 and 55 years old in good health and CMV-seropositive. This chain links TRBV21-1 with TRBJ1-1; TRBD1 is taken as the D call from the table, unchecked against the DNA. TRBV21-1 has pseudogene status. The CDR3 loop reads CASSEDREAFF. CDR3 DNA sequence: TGTGCCAGCAGCGAGGACAGGGAGGCTTTCTTT.